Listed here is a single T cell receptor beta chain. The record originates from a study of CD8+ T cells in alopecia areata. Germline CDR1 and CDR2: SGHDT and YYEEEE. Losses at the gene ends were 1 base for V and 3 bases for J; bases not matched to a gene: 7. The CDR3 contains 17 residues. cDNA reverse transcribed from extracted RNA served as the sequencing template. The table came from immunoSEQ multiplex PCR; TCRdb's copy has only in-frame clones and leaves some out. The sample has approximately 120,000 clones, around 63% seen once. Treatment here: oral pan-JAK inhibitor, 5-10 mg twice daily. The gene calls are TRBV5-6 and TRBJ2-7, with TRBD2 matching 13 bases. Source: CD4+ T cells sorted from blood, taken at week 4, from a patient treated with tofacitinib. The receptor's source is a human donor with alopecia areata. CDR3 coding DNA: TGTGCCAGCAGCTTGTACCCAGGGACTAGCGGGGACTACGAGCAGTACTTC. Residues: CASSLYPGTSGDYEQYF.